A selection of T cell receptor beta chains follows, all from one sample in a study of cytomegalovirus exposure and HLA in healthy donors. TCRdb keeps only in-frame clones here, not all; method: immunoSEQ multiplex PCR. Its table records 150,000 or so clones. The material sequenced was PBMCs. Source of these receptors: a woman in her forties or fifties in good health and CMV-seronegative. Both conserved end residues are part of each CDR3. Each record gives: V gene, J gene, D gene, CDR3 protein, CDR3 DNA. A D gene is named only where the DNA matches it firmly.

>TRBV2|TRBJ1-1|TRBD1
CASSSDRGKSAAFF
TGTGCCAGCAGTTCGGACAGGGGTAAGAGTGCGGCTTTCTTT
>TRBV5-1|TRBJ2-1|.
CASSLASWNEQFF
TGCGCCAGCAGCTTAGCGTCTTGGAATGAGCAGTTCTTC
>TRBV18|TRBJ2-7|TRBD1
CASSPRDRAPEQYF
TGTGCCAGCTCACCAAGGGACAGGGCCCCCGAGCAGTACTTC
>TRBV30|TRBJ2-3|TRBD1
CAWSPGQRTDTQYF
TGTGCCTGGAGTCCGGGACAGCGCACAGATACGCAGTATTTT
>TRBV6-6|TRBJ2-5|.
CASSYTAQETQYF
TGTGCCAGCAGTTACACAGCCCAAGAGACCCAGTACTTC
>TRBV15|TRBJ2-7|TRBD2
CATSRIPSTSGGAYEQYF
TGTGCCACCAGCAGAATCCCTTCGACTAGCGGGGGGGCCTACGAGCAGTACTTC
>TRBV4-1|TRBJ2-2|.
CASSQLIRVTGELFF
TGCGCCAGCAGCCAATTAATTCGGGTTACCGGGGAGCTGTTTTTT
>TRBV2|TRBJ1-2|.
CASSDNGLGYTF
TGTGCCAGCAGTGATAATGGCCTCGGCTACACCTTC
>TRBV9|TRBJ1-1|TRBD1
CASSDDRGRVGNTEAFF
TGTGCCAGCAGCGATGACAGGGGGCGTGTTGGGAACACTGAAGCTTTCTTT
>TRBV10-3|TRBJ2-7|TRBD2
CAITRAGVGEQYF
TGTGCCATCACTAGAGCGGGAGTGGGAGAGCAGTACTTC
>TRBV5-4|TRBJ2-7|.
CASSFSPGTYEQYF
TGTGCCAGCAGCTTCTCACCAGGGACCTACGAGCAGTACTTC
>TRBV6-5|TRBJ2-7|.
CASRPQGTYYEQYF
TGTGCCAGCAGGCCCCAGGGAACCTACTACGAGCAGTACTTC
>TRBV19|TRBJ2-1|TRBD2
CASSFSSGNRNEQFF
TGTGCCAGTAGTTTCTCTAGCGGGAATCGCAATGAGCAGTTCTTC
>TRBV6-4|TRBJ1-4|.
CASSELQGEKLFF
TGTGCCAGCAGTGAACTTCAGGGTGAAAAACTGTTTTTT
>TRBV7-9|TRBJ2-6|.
CASSTGQTSGANVLTF
TGTGCCAGCAGCACCGGACAGACCTCTGGGGCCAACGTCCTGACTTTC
>TRBV5-4|TRBJ1-5|TRBD1
CASSFGTGSGQPQHF
TGTGCCAGCAGCTTCGGGACAGGGAGTGGGCAGCCCCAGCATTTT
>TRBV6-5|TRBJ2-3|TRBD2
CASSPQRGSTDTQYF
TGTGCCAGCAGCCCCCAGCGGGGGAGCACAGATACGCAGTATTTT
>TRBV7-6|TRBJ2-3|TRBD2
CASSKVLAGRPGDTQYF
TGTGCCAGCAGCAAGGTCCTAGCGGGCCGGCCAGGTGATACGCAGTATTTT
>TRBV28|TRBJ2-7|.
CASSRSASYEQYF
TGTGCCAGCAGCCGAAGCGCGTCCTACGAGCAGTACTTC
>TRBV19|TRBJ2-3|.
CASSDGIQTDTQYF
TGTGCCAGTAGTGACGGGATCCAGACAGATACGCAGTATTTT
>TRBV2|TRBJ2-7|.
CASSVSEQYF
TGTGCCAGCAGTGTATCGGAGCAGTACTTC
>TRBV20-1|TRBJ2-5|.
CSARQETQYF
TGCAGTGCTAGACAGGAGACCCAGTACTTC
>TRBV30|TRBJ1-6|.
CAWYADRPHSPLHF
TGTGCCTGGTATGCCGACAGACCCCATTCACCCCTCCACTTT
>TRBV27|TRBJ1-5|.
CASSYSINSNQPQHF
TGTGCCAGCAGTTACAGTATTAATAGCAATCAGCCCCAGCATTTT
>TRBV19|TRBJ2-7|.
CASSIVPGSSYEQYF
TGTGCCAGTAGTATAGTTCCGGGAAGCTCCTACGAGCAGTACTTC
>TRBV9|TRBJ1-6|.
CASSPHGGEDSPLHF
TGTGCCAGCAGCCCGCACGGGGGAGAAGATTCACCCCTCCACTTT
>TRBV5-6|TRBJ2-7|TRBD2
CASSLGWEGYEQYF
TGTGCCAGCAGCTTGGGCTGGGAGGGCTACGAGCAGTACTTC
>TRBV2|TRBJ2-1|TRBD2
CASRLAGGPYNEQFF
TGTGCCAGCAGACTAGCGGGAGGGCCGTACAATGAGCAGTTCTTC
>TRBV28|TRBJ1-5|.
CASSLSGVAAYSNQPQHF
TGTGCCAGCAGTTTATCGGGGGTTGCAGCTTATAGCAATCAGCCCCAGCATTTT
>TRBV30|TRBJ2-7|TRBD2
CAWSSGRGYEQYF
TGTGCCTGGAGTAGCGGGAGAGGGTACGAGCAGTACTTC
>TRBV5-1|TRBJ1-1|TRBD1
CASSTQGSTEAFF
TGCGCCAGCAGCACACAGGGGAGCACTGAAGCTTTCTTT
>TRBV6-5|TRBJ1-5|TRBD1
CASSGTGHQPQHF
TGTGCCAGCAGCGGGACAGGCCATCAGCCCCAGCATTTT
>TRBV27|TRBJ1-1|.
CASSLNQVLNTEAFF
TGTGCCAGCAGTTTAAACCAGGTCCTTAACACTGAAGCTTTCTTT
>TRBV11-1|TRBJ1-2|.
CASSSLNTGFRGYTF
TGTGCCAGCAGCTCACTTAATACAGGTTTCCGAGGCTACACCTTC
>TRBV6-6|TRBJ1-2|.
CASSYTIAGTSYGYTF
TGTGCCAGCAGTTACACTATAGCCGGGACAAGCTATGGCTACACCTTC
>TRBV19|TRBJ2-2|.
CASSIDLGGHRELFF
TGTGCCAGTAGTATAGATCTGGGTGGACACCGGGAGCTGTTTTTT
>TRBV2|TRBJ1-2|TRBD1
CASQLGQVYGYTF
TGTGCCAGCCAGTTAGGACAGGTCTATGGCTACACCTTC
>TRBV5-1|TRBJ2-1|.
CASSLGGVGHNEQFF
TGCGCCAGCAGCTTGGGGGGGGTCGGTCACAATGAGCAGTTCTTC
>TRBV19|TRBJ2-7|TRBD1
CASSFPNRGSEQYF
TGTGCCAGTAGTTTTCCGAACAGGGGATCCGAGCAGTACTTC
>TRBV14|TRBJ2-5|.
CASSQDRGHTRQHQETQYF
TGTGCCAGCAGCCAAGATCGAGGGCACACTCGTCAGCACCAAGAGACCCAGTACTTC
>TRBV20-1|TRBJ1-5|.
CSARSNQPQHF
TGCAGTGCGAGGAGCAATCAGCCCCAGCATTTT
>TRBV27|TRBJ2-5|TRBD2
CASSPKLAGGLETQYF
TGTGCCAGCAGTCCTAAACTAGCGGGAGGTCTAGAGACCCAGTACTTC
>TRBV28|TRBJ2-7|TRBD1
CASRQGGYEQYF
TGTGCCAGCAGACAGGGGGGTTACGAGCAGTACTTC
>TRBV30|TRBJ1-1|.
CAWSVGQYTEAFF
TGTGCCTGGAGTGTTGGACAGTACACTGAAGCTTTCTTT
>TRBV5-1|TRBJ1-2|.
CASSQTGNYGYTF
TGCGCCAGCAGCCAAACAGGGAACTATGGCTACACCTTC
>TRBV11-1|TRBJ2-7|.
CASSLAGVGEQYF
TGTGCCAGCAGCTTAGCGGGAGTCGGGGAGCAGTACTTC
>TRBV9|TRBJ2-5|TRBD1
CASSVEDRGWGQETQYF
TGTGCCAGCAGCGTAGAGGACAGGGGATGGGGGCAGGAGACCCAGTACTTC
>TRBV6-6|TRBJ2-7|TRBD2
CASSYTASGPYEQYF
TGTGCCAGCAGTTATACGGCTAGCGGGCCCTACGAGCAGTACTTC
>TRBV6-6|TRBJ1-2|.
CASSYGTLNYGYTF
TGTGCCAGCAGTTATGGGACACTTAACTATGGCTACACCTTC
>TRBV29-1|TRBJ2-1|TRBD1
CSVDGTGGNEQFF
TGCAGCGTTGATGGGACAGGGGGCAATGAGCAGTTCTTC
>TRBV6-6|TRBJ1-1|.
CATAMRPGVTEAFF
TGTGCCACCGCGATGCGGCCCGGGGTTACTGAAGCTTTCTTT
>TRBV18|TRBJ1-5|.
CASSQRASVYNQPQHF
TGTGCCAGCTCACAGAGGGCTTCAGTGTACAATCAGCCCCAGCATTTT
>TRBV12-5|TRBJ1-1|.
CASGLVQGPTEAFF
TGTGCTAGTGGTTTGGTACAGGGTCCGACTGAAGCTTTCTTT